What follows describes a single TCR beta chain. Here immunoSEQ multiplex PCR was the method, and the copy in TCRdb shows in-frame clones only, minus some. The sample lists 20,000 to 25,000 clones, roughly four fifths seen once, with 11% in the top ten. The germline V and J ends were trimmed by 3 bases and 5 bases, with 16 bases remaining between them. The CDR3 has 15 amino acids. Germline V lookup: CDR1 KGHSH, CDR2 LQKENI. The source of the sample is a study of sequential checkpoint blockade in melanoma. Study-wide background: After both sequences, patients received maintenance nivolumab.

As for treatment: randomized to nivolumab then ipilimumab (arm A) or the reverse (arm B). Patients had received no earlier DNA-damaging chemotherapy. Sorted cells were live CD3+CD8+, lacking CD19 and CD56, from PBMCs. The chain joins TRBV18 to TRBJ1-2, with D possibly being TRBD1 (6 bases). This TCR came from a human donor with melanoma. This material consisted of CD8+ T cells sorted from blood (inferred from file names), taken from a patient given nivolumab and ipilimumab in sequence. The CDR3 DNA reads as TGTGCCAGCTCACCGGCGACAGGTTCCCTGTATGGCTACACCTTC. Translation gives CASSPATGSLYGYTF. Full variable domain (outside the CDR3, taken from reference TRBV18 and TRBJ1-2): NAGVMQNPRHLVRRRGQEARLRCSPMKGHSHVYWYRQLPEEGLKFMVYLQKENIIDESGMPKERFSAEFPKEGPSILRIQQVVRGDSAAYFCASSPATGSLYGYTFGSGTRLTVV.